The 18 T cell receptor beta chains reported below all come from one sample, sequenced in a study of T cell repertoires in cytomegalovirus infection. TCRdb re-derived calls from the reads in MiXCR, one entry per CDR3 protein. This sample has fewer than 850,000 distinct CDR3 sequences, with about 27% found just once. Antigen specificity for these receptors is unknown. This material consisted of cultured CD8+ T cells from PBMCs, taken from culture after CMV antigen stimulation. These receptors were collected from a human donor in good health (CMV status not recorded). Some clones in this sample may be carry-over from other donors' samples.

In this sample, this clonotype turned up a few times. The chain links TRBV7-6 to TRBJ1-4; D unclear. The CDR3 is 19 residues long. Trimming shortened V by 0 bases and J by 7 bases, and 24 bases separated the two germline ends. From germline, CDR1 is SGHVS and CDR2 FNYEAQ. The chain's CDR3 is CASSLANGLGGRSGEKLFF. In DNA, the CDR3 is TGTGCCAGCAGCTTAGCGAACGGTCTCGGAGGACGGTCGGGTGAAAAACTGTTTTTT. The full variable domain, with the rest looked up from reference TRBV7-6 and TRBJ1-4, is GAGVSQSPRYKVTKRGQDVALRCDPISGHVSLYWYRQALGQGPEFLTYFNYEAQQDKSGLPNDRFSAERPEGSISTLTIQRTEQRDSAMYRCASSLANGLGGRSGEKLFFGSGTQLSVL.

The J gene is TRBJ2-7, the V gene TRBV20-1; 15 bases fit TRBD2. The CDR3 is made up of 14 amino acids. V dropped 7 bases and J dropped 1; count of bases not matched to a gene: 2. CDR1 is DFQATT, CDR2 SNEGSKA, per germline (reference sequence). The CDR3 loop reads CSEGTSGRSYEQYV. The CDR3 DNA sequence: TGCAGTGAAGGGACTAGCGGGAGGTCCTACGAGCAGTACGTC.

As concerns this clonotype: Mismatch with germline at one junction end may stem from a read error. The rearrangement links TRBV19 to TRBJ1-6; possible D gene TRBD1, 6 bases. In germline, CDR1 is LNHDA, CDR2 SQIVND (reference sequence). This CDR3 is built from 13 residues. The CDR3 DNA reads TGTGCCAGTAGTTTACAGGGACGCTCACCCCCCCACTTT. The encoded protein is CASSLQGRSPPHF. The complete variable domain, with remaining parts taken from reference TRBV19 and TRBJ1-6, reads DGGITQSPKYLFRKEGQNVTLSCEQNLNHDAMYWYRQDPGQGLRLIYYSQIVNDFQKGDIAEGYSVSREKKESFPLTVTSAQKNPTAFYLCASSLQGRSPPHFGNGTRLTVT.

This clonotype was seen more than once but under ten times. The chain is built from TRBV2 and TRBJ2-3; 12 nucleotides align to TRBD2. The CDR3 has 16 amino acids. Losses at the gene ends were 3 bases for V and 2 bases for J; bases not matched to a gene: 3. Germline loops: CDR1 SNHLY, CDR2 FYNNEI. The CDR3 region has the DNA TGTGCCAGCAGTGACCTAGCGGGGGGGACCACAGATACGCAGTATTTT. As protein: CASSDLAGGTTDTQYF. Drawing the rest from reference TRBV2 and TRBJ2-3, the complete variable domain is EPEVTQTPSHQVTQMGQEVILRCVPISNHLYFYWYRQILGQKVEFLVSFYNNEISEKSEIFDDQFSVERPDGSNFTLKIRSTKLEDSAMYFCASSDLAGGTTDTQYFGPGTRLTVL.

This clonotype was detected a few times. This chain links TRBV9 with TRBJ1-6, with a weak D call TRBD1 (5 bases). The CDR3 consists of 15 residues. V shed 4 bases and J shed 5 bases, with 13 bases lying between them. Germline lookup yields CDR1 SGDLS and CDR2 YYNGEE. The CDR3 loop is CASSSHGQNNSPLHF. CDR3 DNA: TGTGCCAGCAGCTCCCACGGACAAAATAATTCACCCCTCCACTTT.

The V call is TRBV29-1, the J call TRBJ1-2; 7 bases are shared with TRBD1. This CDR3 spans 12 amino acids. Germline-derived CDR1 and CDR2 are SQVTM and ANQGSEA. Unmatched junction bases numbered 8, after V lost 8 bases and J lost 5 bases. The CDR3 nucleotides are TGCAGCTCCGAACAGGGGAAGTATGGCTACACCTTC. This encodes CSSEQGKYGYTF.

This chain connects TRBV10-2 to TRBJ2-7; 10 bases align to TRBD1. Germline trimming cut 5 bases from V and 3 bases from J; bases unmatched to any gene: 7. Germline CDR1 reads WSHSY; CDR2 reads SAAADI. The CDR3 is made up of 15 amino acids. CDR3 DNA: TGCGCCAGCAGTCCCGGGACAGGGGTTTTCTACGAGCAGTACTTC. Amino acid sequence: CASSPGTGVFYEQYF.

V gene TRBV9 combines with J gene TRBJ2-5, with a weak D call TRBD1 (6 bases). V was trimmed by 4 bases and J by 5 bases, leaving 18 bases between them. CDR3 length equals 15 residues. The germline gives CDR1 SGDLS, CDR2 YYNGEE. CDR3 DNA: TGTGCCAGCAGCTACAGACAGGACGTCCAGGAGACCCAGTACTTC. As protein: CASSYRQDVQETQYF.

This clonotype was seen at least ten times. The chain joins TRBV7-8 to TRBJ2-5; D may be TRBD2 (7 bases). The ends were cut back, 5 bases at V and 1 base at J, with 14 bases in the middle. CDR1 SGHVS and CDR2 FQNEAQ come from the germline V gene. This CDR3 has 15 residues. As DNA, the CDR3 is TGTGCCAGCAGCCTCCCCGGGGGGCCCCAAGAGACCCAGTACTTC. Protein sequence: CASSLPGGPQETQYF. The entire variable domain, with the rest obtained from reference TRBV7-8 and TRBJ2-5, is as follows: GAGVSQSPRYKVAKRGQDVALRCDPISGHVSLFWYQQALGQGPEFLTYFQNEAQLDKSGLPSDRFFAERPEGSVSTLKIQRTQQEDSAVYLCASSLPGGPQETQYFGPGTRLLVL.

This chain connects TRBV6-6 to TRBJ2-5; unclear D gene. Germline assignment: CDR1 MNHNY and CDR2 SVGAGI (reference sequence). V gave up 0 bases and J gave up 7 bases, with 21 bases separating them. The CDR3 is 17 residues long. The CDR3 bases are TGTGCCAGCAGTTACTCGGATTCCGGATCGGTGATAGGGACCCAGTACTTC. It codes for CASSYSDSGSVIGTQYF.

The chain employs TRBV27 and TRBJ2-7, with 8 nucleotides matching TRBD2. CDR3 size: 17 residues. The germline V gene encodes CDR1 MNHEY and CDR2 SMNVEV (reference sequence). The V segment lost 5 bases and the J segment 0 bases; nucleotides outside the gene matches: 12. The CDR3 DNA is TGTGCCAGCAGTCCCATCGGCGGGGGGTCTTACTCCTACGAGCAGTACTTC. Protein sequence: CASSPIGGGSYSYEQYF.

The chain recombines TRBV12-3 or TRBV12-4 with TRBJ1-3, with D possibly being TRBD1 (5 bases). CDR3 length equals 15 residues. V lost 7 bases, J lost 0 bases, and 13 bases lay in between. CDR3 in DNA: TGTGCCAGCACCCCGGGTGGGACCTCTGGAAACACCATATATTTT. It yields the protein CASTPGGTSGNTIYF.

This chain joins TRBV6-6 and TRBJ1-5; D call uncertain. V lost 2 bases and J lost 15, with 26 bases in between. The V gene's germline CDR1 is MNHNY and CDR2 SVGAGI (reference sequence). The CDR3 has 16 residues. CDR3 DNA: TGTGCCAGCAGTTACACGAGAACAGAGCTTGCCCTAGCTCGGCATTTT. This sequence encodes CASSYTRTELALARHF.

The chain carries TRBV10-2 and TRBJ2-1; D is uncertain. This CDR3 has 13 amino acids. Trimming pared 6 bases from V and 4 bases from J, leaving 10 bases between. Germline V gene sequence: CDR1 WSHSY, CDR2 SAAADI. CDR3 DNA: TGCGCCAGCAGGGGCCCTGTTTACAATGAGCAGTTCTTC. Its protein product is CASRGPVYNEQFF.

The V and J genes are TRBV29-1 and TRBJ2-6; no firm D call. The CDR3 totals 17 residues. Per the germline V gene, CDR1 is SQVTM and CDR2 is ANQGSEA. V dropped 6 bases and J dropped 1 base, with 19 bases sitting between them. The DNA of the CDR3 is TGCAGCGTCGAGGAGCGTGACTGGGGTTCTGGGGCCAACGTCCTGACTTTC. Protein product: CSVEERDWGSGANVLTF.

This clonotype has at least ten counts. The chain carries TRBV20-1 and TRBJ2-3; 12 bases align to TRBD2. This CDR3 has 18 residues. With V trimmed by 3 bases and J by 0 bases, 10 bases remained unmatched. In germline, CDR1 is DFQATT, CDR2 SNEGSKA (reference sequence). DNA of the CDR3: TGCAGTGCTAGCGGGTGGACTAGCGGGGTTACTAGCACAGATACGCAGTATTTT. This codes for CSASGWTSGVTSTDTQYF.

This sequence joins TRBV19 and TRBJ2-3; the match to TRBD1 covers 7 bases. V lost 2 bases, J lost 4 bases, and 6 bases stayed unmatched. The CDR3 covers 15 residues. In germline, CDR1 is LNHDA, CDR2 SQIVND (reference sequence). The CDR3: CASSIRNRGADTQYF. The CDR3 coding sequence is TGTGCCAGTAGTATACGGAACAGGGGAGCAGATACGCAGTATTTT.

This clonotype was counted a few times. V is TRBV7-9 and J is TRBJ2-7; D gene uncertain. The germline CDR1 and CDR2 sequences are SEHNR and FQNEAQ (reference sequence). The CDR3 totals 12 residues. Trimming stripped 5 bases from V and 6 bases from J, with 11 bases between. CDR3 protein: CASSQAPVEQYV. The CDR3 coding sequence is TGTGCCAGCAGCCAGGCCCCGGTCGAGCAGTACGTC.